The sequence of this TCR beta chain was determined in a study of STAT3 mutations in large granular lymphocyte leukemia. Overall study: Roughly half of the longitudinally sequenced T-LGLL patients carried detectable canonical activating STAT3 mutations.

Note on this clone: Antigen: not known.

General observations from the study: Samples missed the first appearance of the clone. Every T-LGLL patient had at least one immunodominant TCRbeta clonotype.

Profiled with immunoSEQ multiplex PCR; TCRdb holds only in-frame clones, not every one. The sample has over 30,000 clones, approximately 91% seen once. Per germline, CDR1 SEHNR and CDR2 FQNEAQ (reference sequence). J was trimmed by 7 bases and V by 2 bases; bases with no gene match: 8. The CDR3 sequence is 16 residues long. The sample consisted of PBMCs. This TCR came from a human donor with T large granular lymphocyte leukemia. Some clones in this sample may be carry-over from other donors' samples. This chain uses TRBV7-9 with TRBJ2-3; 11 bases map to TRBD2. DNA for the CDR3: TGTGCCAGCAGCTTAATGGGACTAGCGGTCGCATATACGCAGTATTTT. Residues: CASSLMGLAVAYTQYF.